The 7 T cell receptor beta chains below were found in one sample sequenced in a study of CD8 T cells in ankylosing spondylitis. TCRdb used MiXCR to reprocess the 5' RACE reads, holding one entry per CDR3 protein. The sample holds approximately 100,000 distinct CDR3 sequences, nearly 25% seen once. The sample comprised synovial fluid, either unsorted or a sorted T cell fraction (not recorded which). The receptors were sampled from a male donor with ankylosing spondylitis.

The V and J genes are TRBV4-2 and TRBJ1-1; no reliable D call. V was clipped by 1 base and J by 8 bases, with 14 bases between them. The V gene's germline CDR1 is LGHNA and CDR2 YNFKEQ. The CDR3 sequence is 14 residues long. The CDR3 region has the DNA TGTGCCAGCAGCCAAGGGACCGGATTCACCGAAGCTTTCTTT. Translating it yields CASSQGTGFTEAFF.

In DNA, the CDR3 is TGTGCCAGCTCACCAACCAGCAGGAACACCGGGGAGCTGTTTTTT. Residues: CASSPTSRNTGELFF. This chain connects TRBV18 to TRBJ2-2, with D hard to call. Germline V gene data show CDR1 as KGHSH and CDR2 as LQKENI. Trimming left V 2 bases short and J 1 base short, with 8 bases between. The length of the CDR3 is 15 residues.

V is TRBV6-5 and J is TRBJ1-6; 8 positions match TRBD1. The CDR3 length is 15 residues. The trim removed 4 bases at V and 6 bases at J, leaving 5 bases unmatched. Germline CDR1 reads MNHEY; CDR2 reads SVGAGI. CDR3 protein: CASSWGQEFNSPLHF. The CDR3 DNA reads as TGTGCCAGCAGTTGGGGACAGGAATTTAATTCACCCCTCCACTTT.

This clonotype was counted ten times or more. This chain joins TRBV7-9 and TRBJ2-3, with no clear D. Trimming stripped 5 bases from V and 11 bases from J, with 11 bases between. Germline CDR1 and CDR2: SEHNR and FQNEAQ (reference sequence). CDR3 size: 11 residues. The CDR3 bases are TGTGCCAGCAGCATCACTGAAGGGCAGTATTTT. It specifies CASSITEGQYF.

The chain links TRBV3-1 to TRBJ2-5; no firm D call. CDR3 length: 13 residues. V dropped 7 bases and J dropped 5 bases, with 14 bases sitting between them. Germline CDR1 reads LGHDT; CDR2 reads YNNKEL (reference sequence). Here the CDR3 DNA reads TGTGCCAGCACCCCAAATTCGGCCGAGACCCAGTACTTC. It specifies CASTPNSAETQYF.

CDR3 nucleotides: TGTGCCAGCAGCCCGGGAGGGGCCCAGTACTTC. Translating gives CASSPGGAQYF. The chain has TRBV27 and TRBJ2-5, with 8 positions matching TRBD2. The CDR3 is 11 residues long. The germline V gene has CDR1 MNHEY and CDR2 SMNVEV (reference sequence). V lost 6 bases to trimming and J lost 9 bases; unmatched junction nucleotides: 3.

The chain joins TRBV20-1 to TRBJ2-3; TRBD2 matches at 8 bases. CDR3 length: 12 residues. V gave up 6 bases and J gave up 10 bases; unmatched junction bases: 9. Germline V gives CDR1 DFQATT, CDR2 SNEGSKA (reference sequence). CDR3 nucleotide sequence: TGCAGTGCAAACGGACTAGCCGCGGCGCAGTATTTT. Translating gives CSANGLAAAQYF.